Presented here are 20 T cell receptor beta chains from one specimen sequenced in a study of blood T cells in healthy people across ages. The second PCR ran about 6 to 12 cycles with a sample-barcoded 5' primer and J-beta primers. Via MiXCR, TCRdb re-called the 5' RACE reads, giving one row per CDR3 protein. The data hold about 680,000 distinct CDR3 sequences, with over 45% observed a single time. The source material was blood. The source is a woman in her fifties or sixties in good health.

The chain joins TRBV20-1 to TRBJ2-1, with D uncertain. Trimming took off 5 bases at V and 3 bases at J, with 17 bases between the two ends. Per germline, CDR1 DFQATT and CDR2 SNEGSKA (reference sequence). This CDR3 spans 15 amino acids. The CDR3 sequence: CSAPRLVSVYNEQFF. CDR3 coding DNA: TGCAGTGCTCCACGGTTGGTTTCAGTCTACAATGAGCAGTTCTTC.

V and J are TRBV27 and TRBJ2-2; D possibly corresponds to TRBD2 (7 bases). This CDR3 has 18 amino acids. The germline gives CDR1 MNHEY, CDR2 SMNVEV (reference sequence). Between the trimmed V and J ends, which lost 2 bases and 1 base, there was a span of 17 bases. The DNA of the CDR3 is TGTGCCAGCAGTTTAAATAGAGGGGGGGGTCGGAACACCGGGGAGCTGTTTTTT. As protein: CASSLNRGGGRNTGELFF.

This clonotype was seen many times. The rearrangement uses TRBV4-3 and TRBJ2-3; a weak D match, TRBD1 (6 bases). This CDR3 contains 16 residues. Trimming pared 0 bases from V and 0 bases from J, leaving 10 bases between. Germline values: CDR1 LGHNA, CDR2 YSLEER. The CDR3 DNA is TGCGCCAGCAGCCAAGAAGGCAGGGGTAGCACAGATACGCAGTATTTT. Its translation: CASSQEGRGSTDTQYF.

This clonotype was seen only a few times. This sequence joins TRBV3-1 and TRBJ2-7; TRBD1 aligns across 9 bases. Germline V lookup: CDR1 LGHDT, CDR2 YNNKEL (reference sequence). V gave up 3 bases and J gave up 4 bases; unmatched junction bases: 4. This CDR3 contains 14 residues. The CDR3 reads CASSHPGQGYEQYF. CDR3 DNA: TGTGCCAGCAGCCACCCGGGACAGGGTTACGAGCAGTACTTC.

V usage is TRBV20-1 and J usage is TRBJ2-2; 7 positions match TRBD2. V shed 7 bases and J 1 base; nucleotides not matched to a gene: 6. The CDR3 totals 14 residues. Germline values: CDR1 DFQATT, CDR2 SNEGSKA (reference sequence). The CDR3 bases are TGCAGTGTAGGGACTACTCTGAACACCGGGGAGCTGTTTTTT. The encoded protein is CSVGTTLNTGELFF.

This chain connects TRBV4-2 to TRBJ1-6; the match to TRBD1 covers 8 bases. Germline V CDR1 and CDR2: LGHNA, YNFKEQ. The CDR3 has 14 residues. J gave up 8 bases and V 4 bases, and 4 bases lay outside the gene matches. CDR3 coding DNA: TGTGCCAGCAGCCGAGGACAGGGCGATTCACCCCTCCACTTT. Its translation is CASSRGQGDSPLHF.

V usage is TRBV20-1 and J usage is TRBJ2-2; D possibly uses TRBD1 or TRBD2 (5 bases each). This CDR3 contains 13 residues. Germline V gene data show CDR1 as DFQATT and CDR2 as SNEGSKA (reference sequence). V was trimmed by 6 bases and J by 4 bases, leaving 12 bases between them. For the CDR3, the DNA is TGCAGTGCCACAGGACTGATCACCGGGGAGCTGTTTTTT. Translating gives CSATGLITGELFF.

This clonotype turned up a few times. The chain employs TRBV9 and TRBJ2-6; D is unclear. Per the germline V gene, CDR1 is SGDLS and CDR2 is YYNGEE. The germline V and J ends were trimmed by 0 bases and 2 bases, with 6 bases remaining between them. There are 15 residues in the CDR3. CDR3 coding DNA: TGTGCCAGCAGCGTAGAAGGACCTGGGGCCAACGTCCTGACTTTC. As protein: CASSVEGPGANVLTF.

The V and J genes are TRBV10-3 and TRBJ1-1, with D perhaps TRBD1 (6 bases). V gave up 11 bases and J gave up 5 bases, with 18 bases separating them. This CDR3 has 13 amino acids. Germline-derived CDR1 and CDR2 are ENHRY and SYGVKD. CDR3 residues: CASSGGGLTEAFF. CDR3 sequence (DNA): TGTGCCTCCAGTGGCGGGGGCCTAACTGAAGCTTTCTTT.

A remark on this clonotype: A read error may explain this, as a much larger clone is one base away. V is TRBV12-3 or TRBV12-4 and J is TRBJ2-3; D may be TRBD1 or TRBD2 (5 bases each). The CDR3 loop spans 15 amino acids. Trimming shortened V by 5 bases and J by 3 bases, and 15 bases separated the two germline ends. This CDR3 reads CASSPKGRKTDTQYF. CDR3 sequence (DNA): TGTGCCAGCAGTCCCAAGGGGAGAAAGACAGATACGCAGTATTTT.

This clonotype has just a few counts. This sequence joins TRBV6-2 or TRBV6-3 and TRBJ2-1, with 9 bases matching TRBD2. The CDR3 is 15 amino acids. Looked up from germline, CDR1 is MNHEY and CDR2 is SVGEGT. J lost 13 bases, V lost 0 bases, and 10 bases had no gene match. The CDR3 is CASSYSGNAGLAQFF. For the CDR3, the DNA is TGTGCCAGCAGTTACTCGGGAAACGCGGGACTAGCTCAGTTCTTC.

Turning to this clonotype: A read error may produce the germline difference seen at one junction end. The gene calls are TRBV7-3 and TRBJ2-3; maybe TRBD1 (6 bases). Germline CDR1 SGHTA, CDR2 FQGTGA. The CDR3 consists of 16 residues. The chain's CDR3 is CTSSRGQTGLGDTQYF. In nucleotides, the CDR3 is TGTACCAGCAGCCGCGGACAGACGGGGCTGGGAGATACGCAGTATTTT.

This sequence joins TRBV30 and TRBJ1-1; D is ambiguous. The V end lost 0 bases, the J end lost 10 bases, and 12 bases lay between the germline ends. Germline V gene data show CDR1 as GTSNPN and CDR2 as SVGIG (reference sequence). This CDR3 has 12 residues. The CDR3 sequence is CAWSVPKGGAFF. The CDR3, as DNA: TGTGCCTGGAGTGTACCGAAAGGTGGAGCTTTCTTT.

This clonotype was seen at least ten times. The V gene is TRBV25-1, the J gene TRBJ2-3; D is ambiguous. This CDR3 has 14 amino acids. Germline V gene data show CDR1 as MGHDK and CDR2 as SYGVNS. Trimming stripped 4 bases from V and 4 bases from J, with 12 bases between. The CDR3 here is CASSVTSESDTQYF. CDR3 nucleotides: TGTGCCAGCAGTGTAACCAGTGAATCAGATACGCAGTATTTT.

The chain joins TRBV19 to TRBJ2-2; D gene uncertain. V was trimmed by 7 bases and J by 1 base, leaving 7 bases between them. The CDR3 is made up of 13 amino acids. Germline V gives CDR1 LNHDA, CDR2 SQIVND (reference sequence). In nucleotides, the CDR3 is TGTGCCAGTAACCCAGGGAACACCGGGGAGCTGTTTTTT. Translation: CASNPGNTGELFF.

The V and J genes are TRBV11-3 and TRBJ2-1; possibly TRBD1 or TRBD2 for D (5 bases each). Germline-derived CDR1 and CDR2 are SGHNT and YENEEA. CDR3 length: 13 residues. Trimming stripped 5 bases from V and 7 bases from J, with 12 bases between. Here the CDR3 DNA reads TGTGCCAGCAGCCAGGGACCGGCAAATGAGCAGTTCTTC. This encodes CASSQGPANEQFF.

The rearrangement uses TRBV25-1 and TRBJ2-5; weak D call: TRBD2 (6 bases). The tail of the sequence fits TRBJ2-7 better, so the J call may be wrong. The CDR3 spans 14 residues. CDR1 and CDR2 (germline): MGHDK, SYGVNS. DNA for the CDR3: TGTGCCAGCAGGCGGGATGCAGAGTCCTACGAGCAGTACTTC. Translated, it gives CASRRDAESYEQYF.

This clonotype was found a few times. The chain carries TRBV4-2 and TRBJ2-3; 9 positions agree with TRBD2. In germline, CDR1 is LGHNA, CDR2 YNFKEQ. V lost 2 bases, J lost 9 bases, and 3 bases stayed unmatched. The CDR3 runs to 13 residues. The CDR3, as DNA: TGTGCCAGCAGCCAAACACTAGCGGGCACGCAGTATTTT. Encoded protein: CASSQTLAGTQYF.

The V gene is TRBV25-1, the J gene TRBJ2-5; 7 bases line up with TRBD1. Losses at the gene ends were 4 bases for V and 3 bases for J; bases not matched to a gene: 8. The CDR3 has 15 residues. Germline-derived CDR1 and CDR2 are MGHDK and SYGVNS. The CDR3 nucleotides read TGTGCCAGCAGTGGACAGGACAGGAAAAAAGAGACCCAGTACTTC. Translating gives CASSGQDRKKETQYF.

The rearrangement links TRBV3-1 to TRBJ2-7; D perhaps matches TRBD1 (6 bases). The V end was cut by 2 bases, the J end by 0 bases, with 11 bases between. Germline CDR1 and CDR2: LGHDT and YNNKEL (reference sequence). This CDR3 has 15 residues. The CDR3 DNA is TGTGCCAGCAGCCAACAGGGGATCAGCTCCTACGAGCAGTACTTC. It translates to CASSQQGISSYEQYF.